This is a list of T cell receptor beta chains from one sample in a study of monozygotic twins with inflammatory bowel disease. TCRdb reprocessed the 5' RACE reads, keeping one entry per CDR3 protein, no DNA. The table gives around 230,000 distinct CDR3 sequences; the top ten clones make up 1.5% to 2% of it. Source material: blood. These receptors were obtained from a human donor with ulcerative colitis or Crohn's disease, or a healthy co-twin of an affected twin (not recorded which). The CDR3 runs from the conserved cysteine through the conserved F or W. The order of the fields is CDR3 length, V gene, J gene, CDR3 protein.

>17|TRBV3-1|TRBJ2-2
CASSSTPDRLGTGELFF
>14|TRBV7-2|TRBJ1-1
CASSFRALNTEAFF
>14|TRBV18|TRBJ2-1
CASRSLDGYNEQFF
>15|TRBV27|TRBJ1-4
CASSLSQATNEKLFF
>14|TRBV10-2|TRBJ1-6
CASSEASGNSPLHF
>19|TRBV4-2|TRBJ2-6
CASSQEHAKLFSGANVLTF
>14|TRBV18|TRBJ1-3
CASSQDSSGNTIYF
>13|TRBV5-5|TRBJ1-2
CASSLLTNYGYTF
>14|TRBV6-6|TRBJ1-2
CASSSGGQPYGYTF
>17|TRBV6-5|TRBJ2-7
CASSYYTPGQGSYEQYF
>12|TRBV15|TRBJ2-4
CATSRDWDIQYF
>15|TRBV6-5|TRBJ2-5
CASSYSLGAGETQYF
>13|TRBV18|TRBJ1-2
CASSERDGYGYTF
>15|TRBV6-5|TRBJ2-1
CASSYSKGLANEQFF
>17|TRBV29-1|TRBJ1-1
CSAQAFRDSIMNTEAFF
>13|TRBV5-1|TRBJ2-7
CASSFSGGYEQYF
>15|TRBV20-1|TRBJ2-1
CSAKRPASGYNEQFF
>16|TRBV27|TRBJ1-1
CASSLFGQGVGTEAFF
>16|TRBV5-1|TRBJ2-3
CASSLADPGLGDTQYF
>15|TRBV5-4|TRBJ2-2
CASSPRAHDTGELFF
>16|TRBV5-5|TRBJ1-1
CASSFRSGLGGTEAFF
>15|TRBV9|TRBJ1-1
CASSVHGGGNTEAFF
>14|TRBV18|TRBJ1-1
CASASSPRNTEAFF
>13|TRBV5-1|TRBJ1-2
CASSLEGSYGYTF